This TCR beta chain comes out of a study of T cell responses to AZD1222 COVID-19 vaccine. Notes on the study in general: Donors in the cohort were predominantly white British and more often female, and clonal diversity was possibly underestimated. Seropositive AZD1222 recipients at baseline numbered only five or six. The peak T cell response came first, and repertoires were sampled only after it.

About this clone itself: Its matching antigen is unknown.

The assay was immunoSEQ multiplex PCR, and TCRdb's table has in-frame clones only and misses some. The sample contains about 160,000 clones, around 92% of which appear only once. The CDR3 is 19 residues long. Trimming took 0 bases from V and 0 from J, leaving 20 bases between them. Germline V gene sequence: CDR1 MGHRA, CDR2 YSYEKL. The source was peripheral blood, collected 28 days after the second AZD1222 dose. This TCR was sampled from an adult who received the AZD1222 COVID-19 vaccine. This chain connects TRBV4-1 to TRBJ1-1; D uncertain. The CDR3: CASSQDTARRWGMNTEAFF. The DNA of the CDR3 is TGCGCCAGCAGCCAAGATACGGCCAGGAGGTGGGGAATGAACACTGAAGCTTTCTTT.